There are many counts of the clone carrying this TCR beta chain. What it binds is not known. This specimen belongs to a study of T cell repertoires in cytomegalovirus infection. Looking at the study overall: HLA-C-restricted CMV epitopes, recently identified, and well-studied HLA-B-restricted ones were used by the study. Shared public TCR beta signatures pointed to both CMV infection and a matching HLA type. Regarding the study as a whole: There were HLA-C-restricted CMV-specific TCR beta clonotypes dominating the ex vivo response. Cumulative frequency (of public TCR beta family members) identified carriers of CMV plus the relevant HLA.

TCRdb used MiXCR to reprocess the reads, holding one entry per CDR3 protein. The sample consists of over 250,000 distinct CDR3 sequences, less than 25% of them appearing once. Here the sequenced sample was cultured PBMCs, taken from culture after CMV antigen stimulation. This sequence was found in a human donor in good health (CMV status not recorded). Some clones in this sample may be carry-over from other donors' samples.

The CDR3 sequence: CASSTQGASGANVLTF. As DNA, the CDR3 is TGTGCCAGCAGCACTCAGGGGGCCTCTGGGGCCAACGTCCTGACTTTC. The genes are TRBV7-2 and TRBJ2-6; 8 nucleotides align to TRBD1. Per the germline V gene, CDR1 is SGHTA and CDR2 is FQGNSA. Trimming took 5 bases from V and 0 from J; bases not matched to a gene: 3. The CDR3 has 16 residues.